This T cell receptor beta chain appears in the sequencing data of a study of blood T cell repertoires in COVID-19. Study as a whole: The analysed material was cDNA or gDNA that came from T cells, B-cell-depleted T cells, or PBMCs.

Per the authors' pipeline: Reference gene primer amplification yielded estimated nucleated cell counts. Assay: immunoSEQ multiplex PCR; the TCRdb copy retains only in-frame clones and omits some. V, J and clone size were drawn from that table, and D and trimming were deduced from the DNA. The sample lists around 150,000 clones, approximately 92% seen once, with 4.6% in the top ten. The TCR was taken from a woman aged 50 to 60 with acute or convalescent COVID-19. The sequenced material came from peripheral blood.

The CDR3 DNA reads TGTGCCAGTAGCCGACAGGCAACTGAAGCTTTCTTT. Protein sequence: CASSRQATEAFF. The chain links TRBV19 to TRBJ1-1, with a possible D match to TRBD1 (6 bases). The germline CDR1 and CDR2 sequences are LNHDA and SQIVND (reference sequence). This CDR3 has 12 residues. V gave up 6 bases and J gave up 5 bases, with 10 bases separating them.